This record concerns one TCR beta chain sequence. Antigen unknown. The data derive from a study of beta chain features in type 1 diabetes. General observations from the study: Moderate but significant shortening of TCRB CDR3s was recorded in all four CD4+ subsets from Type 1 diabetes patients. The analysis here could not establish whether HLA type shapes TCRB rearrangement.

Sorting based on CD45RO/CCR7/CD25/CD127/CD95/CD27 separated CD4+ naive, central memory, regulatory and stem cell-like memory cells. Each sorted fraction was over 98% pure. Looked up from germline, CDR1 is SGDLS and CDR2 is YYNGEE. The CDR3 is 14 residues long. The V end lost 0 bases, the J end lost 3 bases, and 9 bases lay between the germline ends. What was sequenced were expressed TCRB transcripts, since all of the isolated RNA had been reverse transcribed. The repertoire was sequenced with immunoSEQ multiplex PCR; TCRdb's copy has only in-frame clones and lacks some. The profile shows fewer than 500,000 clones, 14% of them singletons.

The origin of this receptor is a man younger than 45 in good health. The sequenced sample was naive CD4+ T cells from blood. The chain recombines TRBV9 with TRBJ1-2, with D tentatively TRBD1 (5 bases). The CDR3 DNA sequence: TGTGCCAGCAGCGTAGGCAGCAGGGACTATGGCTACACCTTC. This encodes CASSVGSRDYGYTF. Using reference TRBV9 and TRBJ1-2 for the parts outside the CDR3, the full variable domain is DSGVTQTPKHLITATGQRVTLRCSPRSGDLSVYWYQQSLDQGLQFLIQYYNGEERAKGNILERFSAQQFPDLHSELNLSSLELGDSALYFCASSVGSRDYGYTFGSGTRLTVV.